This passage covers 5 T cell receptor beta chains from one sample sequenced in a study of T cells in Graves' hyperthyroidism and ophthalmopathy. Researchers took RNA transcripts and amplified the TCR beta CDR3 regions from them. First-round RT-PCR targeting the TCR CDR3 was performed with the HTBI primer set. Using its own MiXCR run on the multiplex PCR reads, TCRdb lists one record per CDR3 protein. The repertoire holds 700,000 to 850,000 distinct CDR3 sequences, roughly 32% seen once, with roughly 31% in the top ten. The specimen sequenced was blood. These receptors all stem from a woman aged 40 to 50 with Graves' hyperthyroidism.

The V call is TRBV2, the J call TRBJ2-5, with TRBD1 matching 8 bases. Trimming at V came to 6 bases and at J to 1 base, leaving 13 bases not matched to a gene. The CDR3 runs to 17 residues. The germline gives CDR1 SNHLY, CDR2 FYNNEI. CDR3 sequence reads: CASSPGRQGTFQETQYF. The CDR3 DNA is TGTGCCAGCAGCCCCGGCAGACAGGGGACGTTCCAAGAGACCCAGTACTTC.

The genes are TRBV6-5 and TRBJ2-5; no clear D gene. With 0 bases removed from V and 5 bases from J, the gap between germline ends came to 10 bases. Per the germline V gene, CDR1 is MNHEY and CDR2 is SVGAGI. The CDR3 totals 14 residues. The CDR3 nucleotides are TGTGCCAGCAGTTACTCGATCAAAGGGGAGACCCAGTACTTC. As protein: CASSYSIKGETQYF.

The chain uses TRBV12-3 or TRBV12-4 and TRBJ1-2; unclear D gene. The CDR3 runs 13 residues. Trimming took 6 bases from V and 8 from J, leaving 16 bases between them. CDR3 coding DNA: TGTGCCAGCAGCCCAAGCCCCTCAAGGGGCTACACCTTC. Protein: CASSPSPSRGYTF.

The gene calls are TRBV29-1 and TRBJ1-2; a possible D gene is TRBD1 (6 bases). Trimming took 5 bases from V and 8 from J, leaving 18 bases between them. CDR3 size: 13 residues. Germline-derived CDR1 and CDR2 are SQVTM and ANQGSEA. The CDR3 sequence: CSVWGGGAGGYTF. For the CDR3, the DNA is TGCAGCGTTTGGGGCGGGGGGGCTGGAGGCTACACCTTC.

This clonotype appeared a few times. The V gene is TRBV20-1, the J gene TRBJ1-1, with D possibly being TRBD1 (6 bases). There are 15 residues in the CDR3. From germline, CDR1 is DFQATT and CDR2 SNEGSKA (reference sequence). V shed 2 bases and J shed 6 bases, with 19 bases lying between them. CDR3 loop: CSARPGGSTSSEAFF. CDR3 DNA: TGCAGTGCTAGACCCGGGGGCAGTACGTCTTCTGAAGCTTTCTTT.